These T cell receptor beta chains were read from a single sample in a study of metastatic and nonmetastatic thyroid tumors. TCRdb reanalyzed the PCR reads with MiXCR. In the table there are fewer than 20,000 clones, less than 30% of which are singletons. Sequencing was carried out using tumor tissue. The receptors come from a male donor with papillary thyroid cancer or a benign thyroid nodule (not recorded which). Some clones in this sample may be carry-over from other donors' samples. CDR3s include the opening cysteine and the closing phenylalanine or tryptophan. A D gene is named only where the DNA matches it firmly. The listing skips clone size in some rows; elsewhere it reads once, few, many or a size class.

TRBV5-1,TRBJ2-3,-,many,CASSLLGTPQDTQYF,TGCGCCAGCAGCTTGCTCGGCACTCCTCAGGATACGCAGTATTTT
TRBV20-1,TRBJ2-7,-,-,CSVPPTSAYEQYF,TGCAGTGTCCCCCCGACATCTGCCTACGAGCAGTACTTC
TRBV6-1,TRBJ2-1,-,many,CASSEAARFNEQFF,TGTGCCAGCAGTGAAGCAGCCAGGTTTAATGAGCAGTTCTTC
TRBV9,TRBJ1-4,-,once,CASSVDPGSSEEKLFF,TGTGCCAGCAGCGTAGATCCGGGATCCTCAGAAGAAAAACTGTTTTTT
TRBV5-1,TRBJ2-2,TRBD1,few,CASSLEVSQGAITGELFF,TGCGCCAGCAGCTTGGAAGTTTCCCAGGGGGCCATCACCGGGGAGCTGTTTTTT
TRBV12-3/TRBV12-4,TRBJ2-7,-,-,CASSGGGPIVEQYF,TGTGCCAGCAGTGGAGGGGGACCGATTGTAGAGCAGTACTTC
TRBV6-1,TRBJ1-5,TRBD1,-,CASSMSGTGANQPQHF,TGTGCCAGCAGTATGTCCGGGACAGGAGCCAATCAGCCCCAGCATTTT
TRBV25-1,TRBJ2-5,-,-,CASRGARTQYF,TGTGCCAGCAGGGGGGCGAGGACCCAGTACTTC
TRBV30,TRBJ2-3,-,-,CAWRESDWGTQYF,TGTGCCTGGAGGGAATCGGACTGGGGAACGCAGTATTTT
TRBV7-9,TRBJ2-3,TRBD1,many,CASSGTGTGRDTQYF,TGTGCCAGCAGCGGAACCGGGACAGGACGAGATACGCAGTATTTT
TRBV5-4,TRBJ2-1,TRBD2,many,CASSIGTSGTAYNEQFF,TGTGCCAGCAGCATCGGGACTAGCGGGACAGCCTACAATGAGCAGTTCTTC
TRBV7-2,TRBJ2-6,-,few,CASSSRTAGANVLTF,TGTGCCAGCAGCTCACGGACAGCTGGGGCCAACGTCCTGACTTTC
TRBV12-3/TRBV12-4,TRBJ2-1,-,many,CASSFENAAGETHEQFF,TGTGCCAGCAGTTTCGAGAACGCGGCAGGCGAAACACATGAGCAGTTCTTC
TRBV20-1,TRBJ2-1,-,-,CSASFGSSYNEQFF,TGCAGTGCTAGTTTCGGGAGCTCCTACAATGAGCAGTTCTTC
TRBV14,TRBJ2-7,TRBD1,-,CASSQTGIDYEQYF,TGTGCCAGCAGCCAGACAGGGATAGACTACGAGCAGTACTTC
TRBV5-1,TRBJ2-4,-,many,CASSSPLGAAKNIQYF,TGCGCCAGCAGCTCGCCGTTAGGGGCGGCCAAAAACATTCAGTACTTC
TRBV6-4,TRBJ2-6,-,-,CASSQDGSSGANVLTF,TGTGCCAGCAGTCAAGACGGGAGCTCTGGGGCCAACGTCCTGACTTTC
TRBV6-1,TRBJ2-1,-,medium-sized,CASGTGEWDEQFF,TGTGCCAGCGGGACCGGCGAGTGGGATGAGCAGTTCTTC
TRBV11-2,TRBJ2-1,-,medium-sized,CASSPGTYSYNEQFF,TGTGCCAGCAGCCCTGGGACTTACTCCTACAATGAGCAGTTCTTC
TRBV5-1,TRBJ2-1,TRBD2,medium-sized,CASSSGTSGGERQFF,TGCGCCAGCAGCTCCGGGACTAGCGGGGGGGAACGGCAGTTCTTC
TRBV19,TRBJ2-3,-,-,CASSWQDQRTDTQYF,TGTGCCAGTAGTTGGCAGGACCAGAGGACAGATACGCAGTATTTT
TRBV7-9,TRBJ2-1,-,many,CASLVGGAGNEQFF,TGTGCCAGTCTTGTAGGGGGCGCGGGAAATGAGCAGTTCTTC
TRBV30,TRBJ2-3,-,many,CAWSVLAALPQYF,TGTGCCTGGAGTGTACTCGCGGCCCTGCCGCAGTATTTT
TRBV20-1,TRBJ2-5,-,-,CSARVRETQYF,TGCAGTGCTAGGGTACGCGAGACCCAGTACTTC
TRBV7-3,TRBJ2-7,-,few,CASSFGPGAYEQYF,TGTGCCAGCAGCTTCGGTCCAGGGGCCTACGAGCAGTACTTC
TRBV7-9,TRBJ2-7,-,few,CASSLGTPVTYEQYF,TGTGCCAGCAGCTTAGGGACACCGGTAACCTACGAGCAGTACTTC
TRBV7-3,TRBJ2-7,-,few,CASSFSGTEQYF,TGTGCCAGCAGCTTTAGTGGGACCGAGCAGTACTTC
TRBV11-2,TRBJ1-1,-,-,CASSRTGRENTEAFF,TGTGCCAGCAGTCGTACAGGGAGGGAGAACACTGAAGCTTTCTTT
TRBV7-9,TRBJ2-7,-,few,CASSSLGYEQYF,TGTGCCAGCAGCTCCCTAGGTTACGAGCAGTACTTC
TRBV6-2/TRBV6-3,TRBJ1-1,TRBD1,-,CASSYSTGQAAFF,TGTGCCAGCAGTTACTCGACAGGACAGGCGGCTTTCTTT
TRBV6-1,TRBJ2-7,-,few,CASSEGDTLSEQYF,TGTGCCAGCAGTGAGGGTGACACTCTGTCGGAGCAGTACTTC
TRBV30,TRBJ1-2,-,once,CAWRSGGYGYTF,TGTGCCTGGAGGTCAGGAGGTTATGGCTACACCTTC
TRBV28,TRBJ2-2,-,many,CASSRAGQYTGELFF,TGTGCCAGCAGCAGAGCGGGACAGTACACCGGGGAGCTGTTTTTT
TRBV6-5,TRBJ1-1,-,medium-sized,CASSYGVLGTEAFF,TGTGCCAGCAGTTACGGCGTTCTTGGCACTGAAGCTTTCTTT
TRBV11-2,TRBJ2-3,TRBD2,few,CASSLGYGRAGDTQYF,TGTGCCAGCAGCTTAGGATACGGGAGGGCGGGAGATACGCAGTATTTT
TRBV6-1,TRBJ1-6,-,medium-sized,CASSELTGALSPLHF,TGTGCCAGCAGTGAACTGACAGGAGCACTCTCACCCCTCCACTTT
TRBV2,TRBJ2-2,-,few,CASRVTTTNTGELFF,TGTGCCAGCAGGGTGACTACCACGAACACCGGGGAGCTGTTTTTT
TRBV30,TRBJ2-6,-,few,CAWATGAGANVLTF,TGTGCCTGGGCCACGGGTGCCGGGGCCAACGTCCTGACTTTC
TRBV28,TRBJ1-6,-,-,CASSSPAITANSPLHF,TGTGCCAGCAGTTCCCCCGCTATTACGGCTAATTCACCCCTCCACTTT
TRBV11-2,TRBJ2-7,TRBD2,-,CASSKEGLAYEQYF,TGTGCCAGCAGCAAAGAGGGACTAGCCTACGAGCAGTACTTC
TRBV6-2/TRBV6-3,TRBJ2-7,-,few,CASSYEVGAYEQYF,TGTGCCAGCAGCTACGAGGTGGGTGCCTACGAGCAGTACTTC
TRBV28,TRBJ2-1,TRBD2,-,CASTRLAGSWEQFF,TGTGCCTCCACCAGGCTAGCGGGCTCTTGGGAGCAGTTCTTC
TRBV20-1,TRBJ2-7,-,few,CSATSGILQYF,TGCAGTGCTACCTCTGGGATTCTTCAGTACTTC
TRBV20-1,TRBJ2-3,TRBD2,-,CSAMGLAIDTQYF,TGCAGTGCTATGGGACTAGCGATAGATACGCAGTATTTT
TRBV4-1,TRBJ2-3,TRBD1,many,CASSQQRTGPSTDTQYF,TGCGCCAGCAGCCAGCAACGGACAGGACCCAGCACAGATACGCAGTATTTT
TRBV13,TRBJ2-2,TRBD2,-,CASSATGLAGGTGELFF,TGTGCCAGCAGCGCCACGGGGTTAGCGGGAGGTACCGGGGAGCTGTTTTTT
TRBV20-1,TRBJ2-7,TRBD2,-,CSARSTSSGRAREQYF,TGCAGTGCTAGATCCACCTCTAGCGGGAGGGCTAGAGAGCAGTACTTC
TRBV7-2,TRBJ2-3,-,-,CASSLASFTSTDPQDF,TGTGCCAGCAGCTTAGCGTCGTTCACTAGCACAGATCCGCAGGATTTT
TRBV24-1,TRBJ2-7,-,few,CATSNGYEQYF,TGTGCCACCAGTAACGGATACGAGCAGTACTTC
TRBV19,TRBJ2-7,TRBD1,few,CASSPGQGFGEQYF,TGTGCCAGTAGTCCCGGACAGGGTTTTGGCGAGCAGTACTTC
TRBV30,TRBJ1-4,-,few,CAWSPRVTNEKLFF,TGTGCCTGGAGTCCCAGGGTAACTAATGAAAAACTGTTTTTT
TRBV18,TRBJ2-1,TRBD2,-,CASSPVGLAGDNEQFF,TGTGCCAGCTCCCCCGTAGGACTAGCGGGAGACAATGAGCAGTTCTTC
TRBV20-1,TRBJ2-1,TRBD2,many,CSAKEPSGSRFQFF,TGCAGTGCTAAAGAGCCTAGCGGGAGTCGATTTCAGTTCTTC